A single TCR beta chain is shown here with its context. Repertoires were generated with immunoSEQ multiplex PCR, while TCRdb's copy carries only in-frame clones and drops some. This sample yields roughly 65,000 clones, of which 91% are seen a single time; approximately 1.5% belongs to the top ten. The data are from a study of T cell changes during pregnancy in multiple sclerosis. The V gene lost 3 bases and the J gene lost 3 bases, with 11 bases spanning the gap. The germline V gene encodes CDR1 ENHRY and CDR2 SYGVKD. This CDR3 comprises 14 residues. V is TRBV10-3 and J is TRBJ1-1, with D uncertain. The material was peripheral blood, obtained in the third trimester of pregnancy. This clonotype was obtained from a female donor in good health, enrolled as a control in a pregnancy study. Here the CDR3 reads CAISDGIRDTEAFF. The CDR3 DNA reads as TGTGCCATCAGTGACGGGATTCGAGACACTGAAGCTTTCTTT.